These 5 T cell receptor beta chains share one sample of origin, sequenced in a study of CD4 T cells in relation to SARS-CoV-2 and coronaviruses. Unexposed donor CD4+ T cells date from about 2011-2019, before the COVID-19 pandemic. Clones were sequenced by immunoSEQ multiplex PCR, and TCRdb holds only the in-frame ones, with some missing. Of about 68,000 clones in the sample, more than 80% are singletons; the top ten hold around 0.21%. What was sequenced was naive CD4+ T cells from PBMCs. Subset described: naive CD4+ T cells isolated by negative enrichment. These TCRs come from a human donor in good health.

V is TRBV6-2 or TRBV6-3 and J is TRBJ2-2; D is unclear. V lost 5 bases and J 6 bases, leaving 16 bases between the germline ends. The CDR3 is made up of 15 amino acids. Germline V gene sequence: CDR1 MNHEY, CDR2 SVGEGT. The CDR3 DNA sequence: TGTGCCAGCAGTGCGCAAGACCTGGTCTCCGGGGAGCTGTTTTTT. Protein sequence: CASSAQDLVSGELFF.

The CDR3 DNA is TGTGCCAGCAGCTTAAGCCAGGGGAGCGATGAGCAGTTCTTC. Protein sequence: CASSLSQGSDEQFF. J is TRBJ2-1 and V is TRBV7-3; TRBD1 might be the D (6 bases). Germline V gene sequence: CDR1 SGHTA, CDR2 FQGTGA. With 1 base removed from V and 8 bases from J, the gap between germline ends came to 12 bases. This CDR3 comprises 14 residues.

The CDR3 protein is CASSRPGGEETQYF. DNA for the CDR3: TGTGCCAGCAGCCGCCCGGGGGGCGAAGAGACCCAGTACTTC. The chain has TRBV5-4 and TRBJ2-5, with a weak D call TRBD2 (7 bases). Germline CDR1 and CDR2: SGHNT and YYREEE (reference sequence). V was clipped by 4 bases and J by 3 bases, with 13 bases between them. This CDR3 is 14 amino acids long.

This clone was observed a few times. The chain has TRBV7-9 and TRBJ1-4, with a tentative D call TRBD1 (5 bases). Trimming pared 5 bases from V and 4 bases from J, leaving 17 bases between. CDR3 length: 16 residues. Germline assignment: CDR1 SEHNR and CDR2 FQNEAQ (reference sequence). The CDR3 DNA is TGTGCCAGCAGCCATCTCCCGGGACGGGGTAATGAAAAACTGTTTTTT. This sequence encodes CASSHLPGRGNEKLFF. Full variable domain (outside the CDR3, taken from reference TRBV7-9 and TRBJ1-4): DTGVSQNPRHKITKRGQNVTFRCDPISEHNRLYWYRQTLGQGPEFLTYFQNEAQLEKSRLLSDRFSAERPKGSFSTLEIQRTEQGDSAMYLCASSHLPGRGNEKLFFGSGTQLSVL.

The chain joins TRBV9 to TRBJ2-5; perhaps TRBD2 as D (5 bases). Germline CDR1 and CDR2: SGDLS and YYNGEE. V gave up 0 bases and J gave up 0 bases, with 9 bases separating them. The CDR3 sequence is 15 residues long. The CDR3 reads CASSVGAGNQETQYF. The DNA for the CDR3 is TGTGCCAGCAGCGTAGGTGCCGGGAACCAAGAGACCCAGTACTTC.